The source of this T cell receptor (beta chain) is a study of cytotoxic CD8 clonotypes in ibrutinib-treated CLL. Across the whole study: Approximately ten relapsed/refractory, around 14 treatment-naive; around 18 IGHV unmutated. Median treatment time before response sampling was over ten months, range 6 to 36. Overall study results and limits: Baseline levels of clonality went above those of age-matched healthy donors and moved with circulating CD8+ T-cell counts. Progressing and sustained-remission patients had different sampling times.

On this clone: Its antigen is not known.

V lost 2 bases to trimming and J lost 0 bases, with 9 bases between them. CDR3 length equals 14 residues. CDR1 and CDR2 from the germline V gene are SGHRS and YFSETQ. Measured with immunoSEQ multiplex PCR; TCRdb has only the in-frame clones, and not every one. This sample has approximately 300,000 clones, with about 80% found just once. Sample: PBMCs, taken before ibrutinib treatment. The V call is TRBV5-1, the J call TRBJ2-7, with D tentatively TRBD2 (5 bases). This receptor was identified in a human donor with chronic lymphocytic leukemia. CDR3 nucleotides: TGCGCCAGCAGCTTCCGAGGGCGCTCCTACGAGCAGTACTTC. This encodes CASSFRGRSYEQYF.